This TCR beta chain was captured in a study of T cell responses to AZD1222 COVID-19 vaccine. Points from the study as a whole: Repertoire samples came only from after the peak T cell response. Compared with day 0, the breadth and depth of the Spike-specific TCR repertoire rose significantly after two doses of AZD1222. Females made up more of the donors, who were largely white British, and clonal diversity may have come out too low. Nearly half of unique spike-specific TCRs reportedly avoided B.1.351 and B.1.1.7 mutated regions.

The germline CDR1 and CDR2 sequences are MNHEY and SVGAGI. Trimming shortened V by 6 bases and J by 7 bases, and 10 bases separated the two germline ends. The CDR3 totals 13 residues. Repertoires were generated with immunoSEQ multiplex PCR, while TCRdb's copy carries only in-frame clones and drops some. Here the sample spans 100,000 to 150,000 clones, 70% to 90% being singletons. A word on this clone: Its antigen is undetermined.

Sequences were derived from peripheral blood, sampled on day 0 of AZD1222 vaccination. The chain combines TRBV6-5 with TRBJ1-6; D gene unclear. The receptor was derived from an adult in good health. The chain's CDR3 is CASRFSWNSPLHF. CDR3 in DNA: TGTGCCAGCAGATTCAGTTGGAATTCACCCCTCCACTTT.